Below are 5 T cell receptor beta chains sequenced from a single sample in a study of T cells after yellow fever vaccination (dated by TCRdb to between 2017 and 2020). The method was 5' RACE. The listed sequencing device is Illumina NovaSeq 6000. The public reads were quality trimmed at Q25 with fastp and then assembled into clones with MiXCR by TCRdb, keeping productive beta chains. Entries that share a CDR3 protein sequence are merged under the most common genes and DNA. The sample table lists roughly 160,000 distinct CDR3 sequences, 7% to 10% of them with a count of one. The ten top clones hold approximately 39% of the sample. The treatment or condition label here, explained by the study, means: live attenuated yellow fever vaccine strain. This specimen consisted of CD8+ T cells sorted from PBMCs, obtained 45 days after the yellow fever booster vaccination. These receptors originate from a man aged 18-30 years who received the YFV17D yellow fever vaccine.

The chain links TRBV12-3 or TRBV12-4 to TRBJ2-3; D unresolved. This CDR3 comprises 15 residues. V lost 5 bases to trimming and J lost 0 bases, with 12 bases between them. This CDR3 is CASSPGPASTDTQYF. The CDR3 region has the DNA TGTGCCAGCAGTCCAGGACCAGCTAGCACAGATACGCAGTATTTT.

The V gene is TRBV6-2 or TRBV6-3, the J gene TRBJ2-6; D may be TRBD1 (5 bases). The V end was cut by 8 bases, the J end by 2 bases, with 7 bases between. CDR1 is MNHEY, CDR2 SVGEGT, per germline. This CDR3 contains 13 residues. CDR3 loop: CASGAPGANVLTF. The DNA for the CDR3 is TGTGCCAGCGGGGCCCCTGGGGCCAACGTCCTGACTTTC.

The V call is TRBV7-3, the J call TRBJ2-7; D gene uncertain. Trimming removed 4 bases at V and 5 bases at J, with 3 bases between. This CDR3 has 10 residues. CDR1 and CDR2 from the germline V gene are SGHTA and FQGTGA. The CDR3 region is CASSCHEQYV. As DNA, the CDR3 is TGTGCCAGCAGCTGTCACGAGCAGTACGTC.

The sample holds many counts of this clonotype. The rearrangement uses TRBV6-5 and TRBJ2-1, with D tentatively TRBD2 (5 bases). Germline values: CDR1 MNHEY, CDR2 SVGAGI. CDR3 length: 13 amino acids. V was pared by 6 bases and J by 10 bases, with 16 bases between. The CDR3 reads CASSYGVSREQFF. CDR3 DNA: TGTGCCAGCAGCTACGGGGTTTCCCGCGAGCAGTTCTTC.

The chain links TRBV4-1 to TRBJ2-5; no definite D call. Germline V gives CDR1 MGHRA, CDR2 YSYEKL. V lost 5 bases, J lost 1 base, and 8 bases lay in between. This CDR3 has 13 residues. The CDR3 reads CASSSPFQETQYF. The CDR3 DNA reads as TGCGCCAGCAGCTCTCCTTTCCAAGAGACCCAGTACTTC.